Below, 22 T cell receptor beta chains from the same sample are listed, as sequenced in a study of CD8 T cells in Susac syndrome. Random hexamers were used to reverse transcribe roughly 0.45 to 1 ug of RNA. TCRdb re-derived calls from the immunoSEQ multiplex PCR reads in MiXCR, one entry per CDR3 protein. The sample lists some 190,000 distinct CDR3 sequences, around 95% occurring once. The sequencing input was CD4+ T cells from PBMCs. The receptor source for this set is a human donor with multiple sclerosis.

The count of this clonotype is one. V is TRBV7-9 and J is TRBJ2-6; D possibly corresponds to TRBD1 (5 bases). This CDR3 contains 16 residues. Trimming pared 5 bases from V and 3 bases from J, leaving 14 bases between. Germline CDR1 is SEHNR and CDR2 is FQNEAQ (reference sequence). DNA of the CDR3: TGTGCCAGCAGCCTAGGGCTAGGGGTTGGGGCCAACGTCCTGACTTTC. Protein product: CASSLGLGVGANVLTF.

The genes are TRBV29-1 and TRBJ1-1, with TRBD1 matching 7 bases. Looked up from germline, CDR1 is SQVTM and CDR2 is ANQGSEA. The CDR3 spans 13 residues. V was pared by 7 bases and J by 0 bases, with 5 bases of the junction left unmatched. CDR3 loop: CSALTGLNTEAFF. The DNA of the CDR3 is TGCAGCGCTTTGACAGGGCTGAACACTGAAGCTTTCTTT.

The chain carries TRBV27 and TRBJ1-6; D unclear. Trimming cost V 4 bases and J 4 bases, with 14 bases left between them. CDR1 and CDR2 from the germline V gene are MNHEY and SMNVEV (reference sequence). This CDR3 is 16 amino acids long. The DNA for the CDR3 is TGTGCCAGCAGTTATAGCGGATTAGGGTATAATTCACCCCTCCACTTT. The encoded protein is CASSYSGLGYNSPLHF.

J is TRBJ2-7 and V is TRBV20-1, with 12 nucleotides matching TRBD1. CDR1 DFQATT and CDR2 SNEGSKA come from the germline V gene (reference sequence). J gave up 6 bases and V 3 bases, and 0 bases lay outside the gene matches. The CDR3 sequence is 12 residues long. CDR3 protein: CSARGQGAEQYF. The CDR3, as DNA: TGCAGTGCTAGGGGACAGGGGGCCGAGCAGTACTTC.

This sequence joins TRBV30 and TRBJ2-6; D tentatively reads TRBD1 or TRBD2 (5 bases each). The germline CDR1 and CDR2 sequences are GTSNPN and SVGIG (reference sequence). V lost 7 bases, J lost 2 bases, and 15 bases lay in between. The CDR3 is made up of 15 amino acids. CDR3 residues: CASPQGDPGANVLTF. The CDR3 DNA is TGTGCCTCCCCTCAGGGAGACCCTGGGGCCAACGTCCTGACTTTC.

The chain uses TRBV25-1 and TRBJ2-1; 11 bases match TRBD2. Losses at the gene ends were 4 bases for V and 7 bases for J; bases not matched to a gene: 3. Germline CDR1 MGHDK, CDR2 SYGVNS. The CDR3 spans 14 residues. CDR3 in amino acids: CASSVGLADNEQFF. CDR3 coding DNA: TGTGCCAGCAGTGTGGGACTAGCGGATAATGAGCAGTTCTTC.

The gene calls are TRBV20-1 and TRBJ1-1, with 7 bases fitting TRBD1. Germline V gene sequence: CDR1 DFQATT, CDR2 SNEGSKA (reference sequence). This CDR3 contains 13 residues. Trimming removed 6 bases from V and 1 base from J; junction bases left unmatched: 5. CDR3 sequence: CSAHRGRNTEAFF. DNA of the CDR3: TGCAGTGCCCACAGGGGAAGGAACACTGAAGCTTTCTTT.

The chain is built from TRBV4-1 and TRBJ1-1; D gene ambiguous. V was pared by 8 bases and J by 4 bases, with 23 bases between. Germline values: CDR1 MGHRA, CDR2 YSYEKL. The CDR3 has 16 amino acids. CDR3 residues: CASSQSGLLNTTEAFF. CDR3 DNA sequence: TGCGCCAGCTCACAATCCGGGCTGTTGAATACCACTGAAGCTTTCTTT.

The gene calls are TRBV12-3 or TRBV12-4 and TRBJ1-1; D perhaps matches TRBD1 (5 bases). V lost 3 bases and J lost 7, with 24 bases in between. CDR3 length: 17 amino acids. CDR3: CASSLSFNRRGPDEAFF. The CDR3 region has the DNA TGTGCCAGCAGTTTGTCATTCAATAGGAGGGGTCCGGATGAAGCTTTCTTT.

The chain couples TRBV27 to TRBJ2-7, with no clear D. CDR1 MNHEY and CDR2 SMNVEV come from the germline V gene (reference sequence). The CDR3 is made up of 13 amino acids. V lost 5 bases to trimming and J lost 2 bases, with 10 bases between them. The CDR3 protein is CASSPRGAYEQYF. The CDR3 coding sequence is TGTGCCAGCAGTCCTCGCGGAGCCTACGAGCAGTACTTC.

The chain links TRBV7-2 to TRBJ2-6; possibly TRBD1 for D (5 bases). The CDR3 is made up of 17 amino acids. CDR1 is SGHTA and CDR2 is FQGNSA in the germline V gene. V was trimmed by 1 base and J by 2 bases, leaving 12 bases between them. The CDR3 DNA sequence: TGTGCCAGCAGCTTAGTCGGCAGGGCACCTGGGGCCAACGTCCTGACTTTC. It yields the protein CASSLVGRAPGANVLTF.

This clonotype appeared a single time. This chain joins TRBV28 and TRBJ1-2; D not certain. The CDR3 consists of 12 residues. V was cut by 8 bases and J by 8 bases, with 15 bases left in between. Germline V CDR1 and CDR2: MDHEN, SYDVKM. CDR3 sequence reads: CASPGPLGGYTF. For the CDR3, the DNA is TGTGCCAGCCCCGGGCCGTTGGGAGGCTACACCTTC.

A remark on this clonotype: One junction end disagrees with the germline gene, perhaps due to a read error. The rearrangement uses TRBV20-1 and TRBJ1-1; 8 bases are a match to TRBD1. CDR3 size: 14 residues. Germline-derived CDR1 and CDR2 are DFQATT and SNEGSKA (reference sequence). The CDR3 is CSAKAGGINTEVFF. DNA of the CDR3: TGCAGTGCTAAGGCAGGGGGCATCAACACTGAAGTTTTCTTT.

The rearrangement joins TRBV4-2 to TRBJ2-5; no clear D gene. The CDR3 has 14 residues. The V gene lost 0 bases and the J gene lost 5 bases, with 10 bases spanning the gap. Germline V gives CDR1 LGHNA, CDR2 YNFKEQ. For the CDR3, the DNA is TGTGCCAGCAGCCAAGAGGGCCGCGTGGAGACCCAGTACTTC. Translation gives CASSQEGRVETQYF.

This clonotype was seen a single time. The J gene is TRBJ2-3, the V gene TRBV19, with a weak D call TRBD2 (6 bases). The V and J ends lost 8 bases and 4 bases respectively, with 22 bases between them. The germline gives CDR1 LNHDA, CDR2 SQIVND (reference sequence). The CDR3 is 16 amino acids. For the CDR3, the DNA is TGTGCCAGTCCGAAGCCGGGACTGAGAAGCTCAGATACGCAGTATTTT. Encoded protein: CASPKPGLRSSDTQYF.

V usage is TRBV20-1 and J usage is TRBJ1-6, with D maybe TRBD1 (5 bases). Trimming pared 6 bases from V and 8 bases from J, leaving 17 bases between. Germline V lookup: CDR1 DFQATT, CDR2 SNEGSKA (reference sequence). This CDR3 comprises 14 residues. CDR3 amino acids: CSATRRSGHSPLHF. CDR3 nucleotide sequence: TGCAGTGCCACCCGTAGATCAGGGCATTCACCCCTCCACTTT.

The genes are TRBV5-1 and TRBJ2-5; D may be TRBD2 (5 bases). Germline V lookup: CDR1 SGHRS, CDR2 YFSETQ. Between the trimmed V and J ends, which lost 4 bases and 5 bases, there was a span of 24 bases. The CDR3 runs 17 residues. CDR3 coding DNA: TGCGCCAGCAGCCAACTCGGAGGTTTACGGCGTGACGAGACCCAGTACTTC. Translation: CASSQLGGLRRDETQYF.

The chain links TRBV29-1 to TRBJ2-5; weak D call: TRBD1 (5 bases). Germline V gene sequence: CDR1 SQVTM, CDR2 ANQGSEA. This CDR3 spans 14 amino acids. V lost 0 bases to trimming and J lost 2 bases, with 10 bases between them. CDR3 loop: CSVEDRQRQETQYF. The CDR3 bases are TGCAGCGTTGAAGACCGACAGAGGCAAGAGACCCAGTACTTC.

This chain connects TRBV5-1 to TRBJ2-7, with a tentative D call TRBD1 (6 bases). With 0 bases removed from V and 0 bases from J, the gap between germline ends came to 10 bases. This CDR3 region has 15 residues. The germline V gene encodes CDR1 SGHRS and CDR2 YFSETQ. The CDR3 DNA sequence: TGCGCCAGCAGCTTGGGAGGGGGATTCTCCTACGAGCAGTACTTC. Residues: CASSLGGGFSYEQYF.

The V call is TRBV29-1, the J call TRBJ2-2; 13 bases map to TRBD2. Losses at the gene ends were 7 bases for V and 7 bases for J; bases not matched to a gene: 9. CDR1 SQVTM and CDR2 ANQGSEA come from the germline V gene. The CDR3 is made up of 15 amino acids. The CDR3 DNA reads as TGCAGCGCGGGACTAGCGGGGATGTTTGGCGGGGAGCTGTTTTTT. Translating it yields CSAGLAGMFGGELFF.

This chain links TRBV2 with TRBJ1-3; possibly TRBD1 for D (5 bases). V lost 3 bases, J lost 0 bases, and 9 bases lay in between. Germline V CDR1 and CDR2: SNHLY, FYNNEI. The CDR3 has 15 residues. The CDR3 nucleotides are TGTGCCAGCAGTGATCGGACAAGCTCTGGAAACACCATATATTTT. This encodes CASSDRTSSGNTIYF.

This sequence joins TRBV2 and TRBJ1-6, with D perhaps matching TRBD1 (5 bases). CDR1 is SNHLY and CDR2 is FYNNEI in the germline V gene. The CDR3 is 13 residues long. The ends were cut back, 4 bases at V and 10 bases at J, with 11 bases in the middle. CDR3 region: CASSGQNQSPLHF. The CDR3 coding sequence is TGTGCCAGCAGTGGACAGAATCAGTCACCCCTCCACTTT.